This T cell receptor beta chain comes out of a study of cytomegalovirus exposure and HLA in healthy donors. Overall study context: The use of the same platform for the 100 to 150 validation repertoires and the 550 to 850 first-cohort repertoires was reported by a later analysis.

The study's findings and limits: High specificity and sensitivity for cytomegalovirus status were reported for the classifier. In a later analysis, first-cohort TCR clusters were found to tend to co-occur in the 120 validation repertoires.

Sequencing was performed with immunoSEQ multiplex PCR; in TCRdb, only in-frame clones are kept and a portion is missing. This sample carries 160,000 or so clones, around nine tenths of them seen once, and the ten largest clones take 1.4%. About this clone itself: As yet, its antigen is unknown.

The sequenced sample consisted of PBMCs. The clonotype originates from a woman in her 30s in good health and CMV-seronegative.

The CDR3 DNA reads as TGTGCCAGCAGTGGACAGGGGAGCTACAATGAGCAGTTCTTC. This encodes CASSGQGSYNEQFF. The chain links TRBV6-5 to TRBJ2-1, with 9 bases matching TRBD1. This CDR3 is built from 14 residues. Germline loops: CDR1 MNHEY, CDR2 SVGAGI. With V trimmed by 5 bases and J by 3 bases, 2 bases remained unmatched.